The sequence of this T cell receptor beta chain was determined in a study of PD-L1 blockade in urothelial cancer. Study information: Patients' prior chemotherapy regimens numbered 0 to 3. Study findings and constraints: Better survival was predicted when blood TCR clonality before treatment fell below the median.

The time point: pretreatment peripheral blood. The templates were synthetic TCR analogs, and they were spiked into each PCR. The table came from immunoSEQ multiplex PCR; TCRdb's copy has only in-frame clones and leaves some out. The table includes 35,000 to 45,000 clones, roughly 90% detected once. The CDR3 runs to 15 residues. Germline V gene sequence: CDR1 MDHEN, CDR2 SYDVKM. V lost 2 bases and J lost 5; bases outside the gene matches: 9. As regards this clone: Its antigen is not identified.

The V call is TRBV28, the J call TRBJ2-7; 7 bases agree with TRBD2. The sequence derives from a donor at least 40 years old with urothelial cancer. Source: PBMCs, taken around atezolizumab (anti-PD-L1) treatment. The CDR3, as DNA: TGTGCCAGCAGTTTAAGTGCGGGGAGGGCCCACGAGCAGTACTTC. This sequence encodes CASSLSAGRAHEQYF.